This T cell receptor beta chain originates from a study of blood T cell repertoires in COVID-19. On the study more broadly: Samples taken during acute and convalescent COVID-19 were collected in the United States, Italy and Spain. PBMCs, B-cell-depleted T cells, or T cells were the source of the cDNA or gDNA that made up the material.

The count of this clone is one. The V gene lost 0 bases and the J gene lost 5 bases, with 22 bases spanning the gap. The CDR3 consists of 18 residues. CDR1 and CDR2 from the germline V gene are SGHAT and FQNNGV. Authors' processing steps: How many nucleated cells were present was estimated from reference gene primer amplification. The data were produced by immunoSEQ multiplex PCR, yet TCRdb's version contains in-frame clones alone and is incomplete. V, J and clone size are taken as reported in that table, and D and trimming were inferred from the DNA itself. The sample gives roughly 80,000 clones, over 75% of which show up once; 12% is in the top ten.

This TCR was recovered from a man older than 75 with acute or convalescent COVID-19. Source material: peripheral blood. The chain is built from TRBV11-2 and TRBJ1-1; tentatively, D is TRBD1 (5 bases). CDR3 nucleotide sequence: TGTGCCAGCAGCTTAGATATCTGGGGGAGTCGTGGGAGGACTGAAGCTTTCTTT. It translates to CASSLDIWGSRGRTEAFF.